This is a list of T cell receptor beta chains from one sample in a study of blood T cell repertoires in COVID-19. Assay used: immunoSEQ multiplex PCR; TCRdb lists only in-frame clones, some missing. Counted here are some 170,000 clones, about 75% occurring once; the ten biggest clones make up 8.5% to 10%. The specimen was peripheral blood. The source of these receptors is a woman in her fifties or sixties with active or convalescent COVID-19. The CDR3 runs from the conserved cysteine through the conserved F or W. Fields, in order: V gene, clone size, J gene, D gene, CDR3 DNA, CDR3 protein. The D gene is left open where the match is weak. Size tells how often a clone was seen (once, few, many) or the class of an expanded clone, and some rows leave it out.

TRBV30	.	TRBJ2-2	TRBD2	TGTGCCTGGAGTGTCGGGATAGCGGGGACCGGGGAGCTGTTTTTT	CAWSVGIAGTGELFF
TRBV5-1	few	TRBJ2-2	TRBD1	TGCGCCAGCAGCCGGACAGGGGATGGGTACACCGGGGAGCTGTTTTTT	CASSRTGDGYTGELFF
TRBV12-5	.	TRBJ2-3	.	TGTGCTAGTGGTTTGGCAACAGAAGGGGGGCAGTATTTT	CASGLATEGGQYF
TRBV7-3	.	TRBJ2-2	.	TGTGCCAGCAGCTTAGTGGGCGGGGGCTCCAACACCGGGGAGCTGTTTTTT	CASSLVGGGSNTGELFF
TRBV7-3	once	TRBJ2-2	.	TGTGCCAGCGGGCAGGGTAGGACCGGGGAGCTGTTTTTT	CASGQGRTGELFF
TRBV19	.	TRBJ2-5	.	TGTGCCAGTAGTATTAACCGCGGGGAGACCCAGTACTTC	CASSINRGETQYF
TRBV11-2	once	TRBJ2-5	.	TGTGCCAGCAGCTTTTCTACCCAAGAGACCCAGTACTTC	CASSFSTQETQYF
TRBV30	few	TRBJ2-4	.	TGTGCCTGGAGCTCCTCCAAAAACATTCAGTACTTC	CAWSSSKNIQYF
TRBV19	.	TRBJ1-2	.	TGTGCCAGTACCTCGGGACTTCCTTCTAACTATGGCTACACCTTC	CASTSGLPSNYGYTF
TRBV4-2	.	TRBJ2-1	.	TGTGCCAGCAGGGGCACTTCGGGAGACTCCTACAATGAGCAGTTCTTC	CASRGTSGDSYNEQFF
TRBV28	.	TRBJ1-1	.	TGTGCCAGCAGACTCCCGGGGAGTCGGAACACTGAAGCTTTCTTT	CASRLPGSRNTEAFF
TRBV13	.	TRBJ1-3	.	TGTGCCAGCAGCTTAGGCCGTGGGGCTGGCTCTGGAAACACCATATATTTT	CASSLGRGAGSGNTIYF